What follows are 5 T cell receptor beta chains derived from one specimen sequenced in a study of Ad26.COV2.S vaccination and SARS-CoV-2 variants. Treatment: around 19 received Ad26.COV2.S at low or high dose, single or two shots; 5 received placebo; per-sample allocation not given. Day 63 after the first vaccine or placebo injection was the time point for sampling. The repertoire was sequenced with immunoSEQ multiplex PCR; TCRdb's copy has only in-frame clones and lacks some. This repertoire shows around 450,000 clones, roughly nine tenths found once; its top ten account for more than 1.5%. The material sequenced was peripheral blood, taken in a trial of Ad26.COV2.S vaccine versus placebo. The receptors were gathered from a person aged 18-60 years who received the Ad26.COV2.S COVID-19 vaccine or a placebo.

J is TRBJ1-4 and V is TRBV3-1 (or the pseudogene TRBV3-2); 9 positions match TRBD1. The CDR3 consists of 15 residues. With 6 bases clipped from V and 7 bases from J, the junction kept 9 bases outside the gene matches. In germline, CDR1 is LGHDT, CDR2 YNNKEL (reference sequence). The CDR3 bases are TGTGCCAGCAGTTCCACAGGGGGCGGAGGTGAAAAACTGTTTTTT. It encodes CASSSTGGGGEKLFF.

This rearrangement joins TRBV6-2 or TRBV6-3 to TRBJ2-7; D is unresolved. The V end was cut by 2 bases, the J end by 0 bases, with 8 bases between. The CDR3 extends over 14 amino acids. The germline CDR1 and CDR2 sequences are MNHEY and SVGEGT. CDR3 DNA sequence: TGTGCCAGCAGTTACACTCCTGGCTCCTACGAGCAGTACTTC. This codes for CASSYTPGSYEQYF.

The genes are TRBV30 and TRBJ2-1; no definite D call. The CDR3 loop spans 10 amino acids. Germline CDR1 is GTSNPN and CDR2 is SVGIG (reference sequence). Between the trimmed V and J ends, which lost 2 bases and 7 bases, there was a span of 3 bases. The CDR3 DNA sequence: TGTGCCTGGAGTTTTAATGAGCAGTTCTTC. Translating gives CAWSFNEQFF.

The chain is built from TRBV7-8 and TRBJ2-7, with D possibly TRBD1 on 6 matching bases. CDR3 size: 14 residues. Germline CDR1 SGHVS, CDR2 FQNEAQ. V gave up 1 base and J gave up 7 bases, with 14 bases separating them. CDR3 nucleotides: TGTGCCAGCAGCTTAGAAGTGGGGGCGAGGGAGCAGTACTTC. It yields the protein CASSLEVGAREQYF.

This rearrangement joins TRBV18 to TRBJ1-1; no reliable D call. V was cut by 2 bases and J by 11 bases, with 15 bases left in between. CDR3 length: 13 amino acids. The V gene's germline CDR1 is KGHSH and CDR2 LQKENI. In DNA form, the CDR3 reads TGTGCCAGCTCACCAGGCCTGACCGAAGAGGCTTTCTTT. This translates into CASSPGLTEEAFF.